This TCR beta chain was captured in a study of T cell repertoires in cytomegalovirus infection. Study-wide points: Cumulative public TCR beta family frequency identified carriers of CMV plus the relevant HLA. Across the ex vivo response, the dominant clonotypes were HLA-C-restricted CMV-specific TCR beta clonotypes.

This clonotype came up many times. Its antigen remains unidentified. In TCRdb, the reads were re-called with MiXCR into one record per CDR3 protein. The table records about 110,000 distinct CDR3 sequences, over 9% of them present only once. The sequencing input was PBMCs, sequenced either directly or after in vitro stimulation (not recorded which). This TCR was sampled from a human donor in good health (CMV status not recorded). Some clones in this sample may be carry-over from other donors' samples.

The DNA of the CDR3 is TGTGCCAGCAGCTTATTTGCGTACAATGAGCAGTTCTTC. Its translation is CASSLFAYNEQFF. The rearrangement uses TRBV7-8 and TRBJ2-1; D gene unclear. This CDR3 is 13 amino acids long. Trimming shortened V by 2 bases and J by 4 bases, and 6 bases separated the two germline ends. Per the germline V gene, CDR1 is SGHVS and CDR2 is FQNEAQ.